A selection of T cell receptor beta chains follows, all from one sample in a study of T-cell memory formation after mild COVID-19. TCRdb fed the 5' RACE reads into MiXCR, producing one record per CDR3 protein. The repertoire holds 390,000 or so distinct CDR3 sequences, with roughly 15% as singletons. Sequencing input: PBMCs or a T cell subset sorted from them (not recorded which). These receptor sequences come from a man younger than 30 who had mild COVID-19 (a few samples of this study predate the infection). Cell type and time point are not known. CDR3s include the opening cysteine and the closing phenylalanine or tryptophan. The D gene is left open where the match is weak. Only part of the rows carry a size: once, few, many, or a class if the clone is expanded.

d_call: .
clone_size: .
v_call: TRBV5-1
j_call: TRBJ2-2
cdr3_aa: CASSFLGTNTGELFF
cdr3_nt: TGCGCCAGCAGCTTTCTCGGGACGAACACCGGGGAGCTGTTTTTT

d_call: TRBD1
clone_size: few
v_call: TRBV7-2
j_call: TRBJ1-2
cdr3_aa: CASRLDRGNYGYTF
cdr3_nt: TGTGCCAGCAGACTGGACAGGGGAAACTATGGCTACACCTTC

d_call: TRBD1
clone_size: .
v_call: TRBV5-8
j_call: TRBJ1-1
cdr3_aa: CASWGQGNTEAFF
cdr3_nt: TGTGCCAGCTGGGGACAGGGGAACACTGAAGCTTTCTTT

d_call: .
clone_size: .
v_call: TRBV2
j_call: TRBJ2-7
cdr3_aa: CASSEGGRTYEQYF
cdr3_nt: TGTGCCAGCAGTGAAGGGGGGCGTACCTACGAGCAGTACTTC

d_call: TRBD2
clone_size: few
v_call: TRBV19
j_call: TRBJ2-7
cdr3_aa: CASRGAGNYEQYF
cdr3_nt: TGTGCCAGTAGGGGAGCGGGGAACTACGAGCAGTACTTC

d_call: TRBD2
clone_size: many
v_call: TRBV7-2
j_call: TRBJ2-3
cdr3_aa: CASSALAADTQYF
cdr3_nt: TGTGCCAGCAGCGCACTAGCGGCAGATACGCAGTATTTT

d_call: .
clone_size: few
v_call: TRBV11-2
j_call: TRBJ2-3
cdr3_aa: CASSQGYGFTDTQYF
cdr3_nt: TGTGCCAGCAGTCAGGGATACGGATTCACAGATACGCAGTATTTT

d_call: TRBD2
clone_size: few
v_call: TRBV27
j_call: TRBJ2-5
cdr3_aa: CASRASGWETQYF
cdr3_nt: TGTGCCAGCAGGGCTAGCGGGTGGGAGACCCAGTACTTC

d_call: TRBD1
clone_size: .
v_call: TRBV6-2/TRBV6-3
j_call: TRBJ2-7
cdr3_aa: CASSPTGQATYEQYF
cdr3_nt: TGTGCCAGCAGCCCTACGGGACAGGCCACCTACGAGCAGTACTTC

d_call: .
clone_size: few
v_call: TRBV18
j_call: TRBJ1-1
cdr3_aa: CASSPPLGRRTEAFF
cdr3_nt: TGTGCCAGCTCACCACCGCTAGGGAGGAGAACTGAAGCTTTCTTT

d_call: .
clone_size: .
v_call: TRBV2
j_call: TRBJ2-1
cdr3_aa: CASSGQGLYNEQFF
cdr3_nt: TGTGCCAGCAGTGGGCAGGGCCTCTACAATGAGCAGTTCTTC

d_call: .
clone_size: .
v_call: TRBV10-3
j_call: TRBJ1-1
cdr3_aa: CAIRDFSTEAFF
cdr3_nt: TGTGCCATCAGAGATTTTAGCACTGAAGCTTTCTTT

d_call: TRBD2
clone_size: .
v_call: TRBV5-1
j_call: TRBJ2-1
cdr3_aa: CASSWGGSEQFF
cdr3_nt: TGCGCCAGCAGCTGGGGAGGGAGTGAGCAGTTCTTC

d_call: .
clone_size: few
v_call: TRBV2
j_call: TRBJ1-1
cdr3_aa: CASRYGITEAFF
cdr3_nt: TGTGCCAGCCGATACGGGATCACTGAAGCTTTCTTT

d_call: .
clone_size: .
v_call: TRBV6-1
j_call: TRBJ1-2
cdr3_aa: CASSPGQTTNYGYTF
cdr3_nt: TGTGCCAGCAGTCCCGGACAGACTACTAACTATGGCTACACCTTC

d_call: .
clone_size: .
v_call: TRBV29-1
j_call: TRBJ2-7
cdr3_aa: CSAARSRLDYEQYF
cdr3_nt: TGCAGCGCCGCCCGATCCCGGCTGGACTACGAGCAGTACTTC

d_call: TRBD2
clone_size: .
v_call: TRBV7-3
j_call: TRBJ2-1
cdr3_aa: CASSAHSERGAYNEQFF
cdr3_nt: TGTGCCAGCAGCGCACACTCTGAGCGGGGGGCCTACAATGAGCAGTTCTTC

d_call: .
clone_size: few
v_call: TRBV5-1
j_call: TRBJ1-1
cdr3_aa: CASSAPEGNTEAFF
cdr3_nt: TGCGCCAGCAGCGCACCGGAAGGGAACACTGAAGCTTTCTTT

d_call: TRBD2
clone_size: .
v_call: TRBV10-1
j_call: TRBJ2-3
cdr3_aa: CASSRLAGKDTQYF
cdr3_nt: TGCGCCAGCAGCCGACTAGCGGGCAAAGATACGCAGTATTTT

d_call: .
clone_size: .
v_call: TRBV6-5
j_call: TRBJ2-7
cdr3_aa: CASSYSMEGISEQYF
cdr3_nt: TGTGCCAGCAGTTACTCGATGGAGGGGATATCCGAGCAGTACTTC

d_call: TRBD2
clone_size: few
v_call: TRBV7-2
j_call: TRBJ2-5
cdr3_aa: CASSLRLAGKETQYF
cdr3_nt: TGTGCCAGCAGCCTAAGACTAGCGGGGAAAGAGACCCAGTACTTC

d_call: .
clone_size: few
v_call: TRBV7-9
j_call: TRBJ1-6
cdr3_aa: CASSFGGVYNSPLHF
cdr3_nt: TGTGCCAGCAGCTTCGGGGGGGTCTATAATTCACCCCTCCACTTT

d_call: .
clone_size: few
v_call: TRBV15
j_call: TRBJ1-2
cdr3_aa: CATSRDSRGEIYGYTF
cdr3_nt: TGTGCCACCAGCAGAGATAGTAGAGGGGAAATCTATGGCTACACCTTC

d_call: .
clone_size: .
v_call: TRBV5-1
j_call: TRBJ1-1
cdr3_aa: CASSLEGGGTEAFF
cdr3_nt: TGCGCCAGCAGCTTGGAAGGGGGGGGCACTGAAGCTTTCTTT

d_call: .
clone_size: .
v_call: TRBV10-3
j_call: TRBJ1-1
cdr3_aa: CAISSQGREAFF
cdr3_nt: TGTGCCATCAGTTCCCAGGGGAGGGAAGCTTTCTTT

d_call: TRBD1
clone_size: many
v_call: TRBV12-3/TRBV12-4
j_call: TRBJ2-3
cdr3_aa: CASSLPGGLVTDTQYF
cdr3_nt: TGTGCCAGCAGTTTACCAGGGGGCTTGGTAACAGATACGCAGTATTTT

d_call: .
clone_size: few
v_call: TRBV11-2
j_call: TRBJ2-5
cdr3_aa: CASSPRTLGSETQYF
cdr3_nt: TGTGCCAGCAGCCCGAGGACCCTCGGATCCGAGACCCAGTACTTC

d_call: TRBD1
clone_size: few
v_call: TRBV6-5
j_call: TRBJ1-6
cdr3_aa: CASSYGGTGHSPLHF
cdr3_nt: TGTGCCAGCAGTTACGGGGGGACAGGGCATTCACCCCTCCACTTT

d_call: .
clone_size: few
v_call: TRBV15
j_call: TRBJ1-2
cdr3_aa: CATSSGGAPESGYTF
cdr3_nt: TGTGCCACCAGCAGCGGCGGGGCCCCGGAGAGTGGCTACACCTTC

d_call: .
clone_size: .
v_call: TRBV5-4
j_call: TRBJ1-1
cdr3_aa: CASSPPGTNTEAFF
cdr3_nt: TGTGCCAGCAGCCCGCCCGGGACGAACACTGAAGCTTTCTTT

d_call: .
clone_size: many
v_call: TRBV20-1
j_call: TRBJ1-6
cdr3_aa: CSARDPLAISPLHF
cdr3_nt: TGCAGTGCTAGAGATCCGCTTGCCATTTCACCCCTCCACTTT

d_call: TRBD1
clone_size: .
v_call: TRBV4-1
j_call: TRBJ1-1
cdr3_aa: CASRPGPRGLSSEAFF
cdr3_nt: TGCGCCAGCCGTCCGGGCCCTAGGGGGCTTTCAAGTGAAGCTTTCTTT

d_call: .
clone_size: few
v_call: TRBV4-1
j_call: TRBJ1-1
cdr3_aa: CASSQDYIGTEAFF
cdr3_nt: TGCGCCAGCAGCCAAGATTATATTGGGACTGAAGCTTTCTTT

d_call: TRBD1
clone_size: few
v_call: TRBV7-2
j_call: TRBJ2-5
cdr3_aa: CASRMLSGTGLSETQYF
cdr3_nt: TGTGCCAGCAGAATGCTCTCCGGGACAGGGCTTAGTGAGACCCAGTACTTC

d_call: .
clone_size: .
v_call: TRBV4-2
j_call: TRBJ1-2
cdr3_aa: CASSQVGEGLSGYTF
cdr3_nt: TGTGCCAGCAGCCAAGTCGGGGAGGGATTGAGCGGCTACACCTTC

d_call: TRBD1
clone_size: few
v_call: TRBV7-2
j_call: TRBJ2-3
cdr3_aa: CASSLMGTGQTSTDTQYF
cdr3_nt: TGTGCCAGCAGCTTAATGGGGACAGGCCAGACTAGCACAGATACGCAGTATTTT

d_call: TRBD1
clone_size: few
v_call: TRBV12-3/TRBV12-4
j_call: TRBJ1-2
cdr3_aa: CASSTEGAPTYGYTF
cdr3_nt: TGTGCCAGCAGTACCGAGGGGGCTCCCACCTATGGCTACACCTTC

d_call: .
clone_size: few
v_call: TRBV4-3
j_call: TRBJ2-2
cdr3_aa: CATTSTTNTGELFF
cdr3_nt: TGCGCCACAACGTCTACTACGAACACCGGGGAGCTGTTTTTT

d_call: .
clone_size: many
v_call: TRBV4-1
j_call: TRBJ1-1
cdr3_aa: CASSQERQGRAFF
cdr3_nt: TGCGCCAGCAGCCAAGAGAGGCAGGGGAGGGCTTTCTTT

d_call: .
clone_size: .
v_call: TRBV27
j_call: TRBJ2-7
cdr3_aa: CASSYIRHHEQYF
cdr3_nt: TGTGCCAGCAGCTACATCCGACACCACGAGCAGTACTTC

d_call: TRBD1
clone_size: .
v_call: TRBV7-9
j_call: TRBJ2-2
cdr3_aa: CASSAGTGGHGELFF
cdr3_nt: TGTGCCAGCAGCGCAGGGACAGGGGGCCACGGGGAGCTGTTTTTT

d_call: .
clone_size: .
v_call: TRBV6-1
j_call: TRBJ1-2
cdr3_aa: CASSGAWGDPRYGYTF
cdr3_nt: TGTGCCAGCAGTGGAGCCTGGGGGGACCCGCGCTATGGCTACACCTTC

d_call: TRBD1
clone_size: .
v_call: TRBV9
j_call: TRBJ2-3
cdr3_aa: CASSLTPGQGKDTQYF
cdr3_nt: TGTGCCAGCAGCCTAACACCGGGACAGGGAAAAGATACGCAGTATTTT

d_call: .
clone_size: .
v_call: TRBV24-1
j_call: TRBJ1-2
cdr3_aa: CATSDLQVFSGYTF
cdr3_nt: TGTGCCACCAGTGATTTGCAGGTCTTCAGTGGCTACACCTTC

d_call: .
clone_size: many
v_call: TRBV5-1
j_call: TRBJ2-1
cdr3_aa: CASSLDRGGNEQFF
cdr3_nt: TGCGCCAGCAGCTTGGACAGGGGAGGCAATGAGCAGTTCTTC

d_call: .
clone_size: .
v_call: TRBV9
j_call: TRBJ2-2
cdr3_aa: CASSVGGEPTGELFF
cdr3_nt: TGTGCCAGCAGCGTTGGGGGAGAACCTACCGGGGAGCTGTTTTTT

d_call: TRBD1
clone_size: .
v_call: TRBV5-1
j_call: TRBJ1-6
cdr3_aa: CASSVGPRGQGNSPLHF
cdr3_nt: TGCGCCAGCAGCGTGGGACCCAGGGGGCAGGGTAATTCACCCCTCCACTTT